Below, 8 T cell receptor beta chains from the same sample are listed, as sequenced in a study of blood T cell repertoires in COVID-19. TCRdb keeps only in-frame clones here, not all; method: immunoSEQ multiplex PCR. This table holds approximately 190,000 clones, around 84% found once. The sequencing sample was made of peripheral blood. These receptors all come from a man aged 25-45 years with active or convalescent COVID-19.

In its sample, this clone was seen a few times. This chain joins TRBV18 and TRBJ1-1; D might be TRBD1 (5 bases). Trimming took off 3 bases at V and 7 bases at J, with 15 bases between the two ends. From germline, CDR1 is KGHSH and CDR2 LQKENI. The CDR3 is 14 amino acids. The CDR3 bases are TGTGCCAGCTCACCCGTCGGGGGAAGAGGTGAAGCTTTCTTT. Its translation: CASSPVGGRGEAFF.

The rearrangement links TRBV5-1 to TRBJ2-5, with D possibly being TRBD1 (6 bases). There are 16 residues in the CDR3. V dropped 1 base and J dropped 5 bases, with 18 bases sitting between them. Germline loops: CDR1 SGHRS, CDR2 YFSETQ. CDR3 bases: TGCGCCAGCAGCTTGCGGTCGGCAGGGGATGGTGAGACCCAGTACTTC. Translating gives CASSLRSAGDGETQYF.

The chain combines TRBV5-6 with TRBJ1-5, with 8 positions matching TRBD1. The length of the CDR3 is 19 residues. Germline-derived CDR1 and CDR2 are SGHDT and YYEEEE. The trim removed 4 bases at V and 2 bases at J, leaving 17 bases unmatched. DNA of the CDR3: TGTGCCAGCAGCGGCCCGACAGGGGCCCCAGGGACGGGCAATCAGCCCCAGCATTTT. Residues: CASSGPTGAPGTGNQPQHF.

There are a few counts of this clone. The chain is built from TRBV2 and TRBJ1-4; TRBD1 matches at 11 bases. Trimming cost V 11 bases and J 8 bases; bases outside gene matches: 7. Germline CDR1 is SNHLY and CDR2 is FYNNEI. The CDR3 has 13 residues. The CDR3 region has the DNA TGTGCCGGAAGGGACAGGGGGTTGGAAAAACTGTTTTTT. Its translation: CAGRDRGLEKLFF. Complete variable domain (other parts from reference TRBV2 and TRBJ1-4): EPEVTQTPSHQVTQMGQEVILRCVPISNHLYFYWYRQILGQKVEFLVSFYNNEISEKSEIFDDQFSVERPDGSNFTLKIRSTKLEDSAMYFCAGRDRGLEKLFFGSGTQLSVL.

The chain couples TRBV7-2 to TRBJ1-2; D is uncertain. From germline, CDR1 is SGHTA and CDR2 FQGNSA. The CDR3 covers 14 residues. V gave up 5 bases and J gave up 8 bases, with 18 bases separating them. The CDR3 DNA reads TGTGCCAGCAGCCCGGGAGGAGCCCTAGAGGGCTACACCTTC. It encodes CASSPGGALEGYTF. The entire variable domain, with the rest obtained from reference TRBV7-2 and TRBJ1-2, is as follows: GAGVSQSPSNKVTEKGKDVELRCDPISGHTALYWYRQSLGQGLEFLIYFQGNSAPDKSGLPSDRFSAERTGGSVSTLTIQRTQQEDSAVYLCASSPGGALEGYTFGSGTRLTVV.

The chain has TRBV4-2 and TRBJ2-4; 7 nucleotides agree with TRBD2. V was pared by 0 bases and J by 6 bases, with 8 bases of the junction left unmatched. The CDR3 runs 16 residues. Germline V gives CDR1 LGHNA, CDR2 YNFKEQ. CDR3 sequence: CASSQDGGERGNIQYF. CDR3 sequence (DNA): TGTGCCAGCAGCCAAGATGGGGGGGAGCGGGGAAACATTCAGTACTTC.

The CDR3 loop reads CASSLGTGNEKLFF. The CDR3 nucleotides are TGTGCCAGCAGCTTAGGAACCGGTAATGAAAAACTGTTTTTT. This chain links TRBV11-2 with TRBJ1-4; D ambiguous. In germline, CDR1 is SGHAT, CDR2 FQNNGV. CDR3 length equals 14 residues. V was cut by 1 base and J by 4 bases, with 7 bases left in between.

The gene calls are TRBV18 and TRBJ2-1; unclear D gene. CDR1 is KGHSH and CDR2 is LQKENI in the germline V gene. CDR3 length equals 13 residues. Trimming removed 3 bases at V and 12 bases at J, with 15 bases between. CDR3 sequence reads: CASSPGSYSGQFF. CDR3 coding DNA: TGTGCCAGCTCACCGGGTTCGTATTCGGGGCAGTTCTTC.